This T cell receptor beta chain appears in the sequencing data of a study of blood T cell repertoires in COVID-19. Per the germline V gene, CDR1 is KGHSH and CDR2 is LQKENI. This CDR3 has 18 amino acids. After removal of 3 bases from V and 4 bases from J, the junction contained 13 bases not matched to a gene. Profiled with immunoSEQ multiplex PCR; TCRdb holds only in-frame clones, not every one. This table has roughly 120,000 clones, 86% appearing once. This receptor was taken from a human donor in a cohort sampled during active COVID-19. The chain uses TRBV18 and TRBJ2-1; TRBD2 matches 9 bases. Sequencing was performed on peripheral blood. CDR3 nucleotide sequence: TGTGCCAGCTCACCCCTCCCCCCGACTAGCGGACTATACAATGAGCAGTTCTTC. Encoded protein: CASSPLPPTSGLYNEQFF.